This is a list of T cell receptor beta chains from one sample in a study of blood T cell repertoires in COVID-19. Some clones are missing from TCRdb's copy, which holds only in-frame ones; the method was immunoSEQ multiplex PCR. The table shows fewer than 200,000 clones, with 75% to 85% occurring only once. What was sequenced was PBMCs or T cells enriched from blood (not recorded which). Receptors were obtained from a man between 45 and 60 years old who had recovered from COVID-19. Both conserved end residues are part of each CDR3. The D gene is left open where the match is weak. Expanded clones get a size class; other rows say once, few or many, or leave the size out.

CDR3 length,D gene,J gene,V gene,clone size,CDR3 protein,CDR3 DNA
15,NA,TRBJ2-7,TRBV11-3,NA,CASSLGAGRSYEQYF,TGTGCCAGCAGCTTAGGGGCAGGGCGATCCTACGAGCAGTACTTC
17,TRBD1,TRBJ1-3,TRBV15,NA,CATSRRTGALSGNTIYF,TGTGCCACCAGCCGACGGACAGGGGCCCTCTCTGGAAACACCATATATTTT
12,NA,TRBJ2-7,TRBV5-1,NA,CASSLTGYEQYF,TGCGCCAGCAGCTTGACAGGGTACGAGCAGTACTTC
16,NA,TRBJ1-2,TRBV6-1,once,CASSEASGILNYGYTF,TGTGCCAGCAGTGAAGCGTCCGGGATCCTTAACTATGGCTACACCTTC
14,NA,TRBJ2-7,TRBV27,NA,CASSLRDILDEQYF,TGTGCCAGCAGTTTACGGGACATCTTAGACGAGCAGTACTTC
15,TRBD1,TRBJ1-2,TRBV6-5,NA,CASSPRTGGNYGYTF,TGTGCCAGCAGTCCTAGGACAGGGGGCAACTATGGCTACACCTTC
16,TRBD1,TRBJ1-4,TRBV7-8,NA,CASSSGTGILFGKLFF,TGTGCCAGCAGCTCCGGGACAGGGATTTTATTCGGGAAACTGTTTTTT
14,TRBD1,TRBJ1-6,TRBV6-5,NA,CASNLGQGLVPLHF,TGTGCCAGCAACCTGGGACAGGGTTTGGTACCCCTCCACTTT
14,TRBD1,TRBJ1-5,TRBV6-5,NA,CASSGGDSNQPQHF,TGTGCCAGCTCAGGTGGGGACAGTAATCAGCCCCAGCATTTT
14,TRBD2,TRBJ2-2,TRBV10-1,few,CASSGTSDPGELFF,TGCGCCAGCAGTGGGACTAGCGACCCCGGGGAGCTGTTTTTT
15,TRBD2,TRBJ2-7,TRBV9,NA,CASSVTSGPSYEQYF,TGTGCCAGCAGCGTAACTAGCGGGCCTTCCTACGAGCAGTACTTC
17,TRBD1,TRBJ1-3,TRBV7-9,NA,CASSLGDRGFSGNTIYF,TGTGCCAGCAGCTTAGGGGACAGGGGTTTCTCTGGAAACACCATATATTTT
19,NA,TRBJ2-6,TRBV5-4,NA,CASRTSRDTTAPGANVLTF,TGTGCCAGCAGAACTTCTCGGGACACCACCGCTCCTGGGGCCAACGTCCTGACTTTC
16,NA,TRBJ1-5,TRBV2,NA,CASSEDRKYSNQPQHF,TGTGCCAGCAGTGAGGACAGAAAATATAGCAATCAGCCCCAGCATTTT
14,TRBD1,TRBJ2-5,TRBV2,NA,CASRLTGGQETQYF,TGTGCCAGCAGGTTAACAGGGGGACAAGAGACCCAGTACTTC
13,NA,TRBJ1-1,TRBV29-1,NA,CSVDPVMNTEAFF,TGCAGCGTTGACCCCGTAATGAACACTGAAGCTTTCTTT
13,NA,TRBJ2-5,TRBV24-1,NA,CATSRRDRETQYF,TGTGCCACCAGCAGGAGGGATCGGGAGACCCAGTACTTC
13,TRBD1,TRBJ1-6,TRBV2,NA,CASGDRENSPLHF,TGTGCCAGCGGGGACAGGGAGAATTCACCCCTCCACTTT
13,TRBD1,TRBJ1-1,TRBV5-1,NA,CASSSGQGGEAFF,TGCGCCAGCAGCTCAGGACAGGGCGGTGAAGCTTTCTTT
12,NA,TRBJ1-2,TRBV5-1,NA,CASRAGGYGYTF,TGCGCCAGCAGAGCGGGTGGCTATGGCTACACCTTC
16,TRBD1,TRBJ2-2,TRBV5-1,NA,CASSSGTGANTGELFF,TGCGCCAGCAGCTCGGGGACAGGAGCGAACACCGGGGAGCTGTTTTTT
14,NA,TRBJ2-3,TRBV9,NA,CASSVGRGTDTQYF,TGTGCCAGCAGCGTAGGACGGGGGACAGATACGCAGTATTTT
15,TRBD1,TRBJ2-1,TRBV10-1,many,CASSVTGTGGNEQFF,TGCGCCAGCAGTGTAACCGGGACAGGGGGAAATGAGCAGTTCTTC
13,NA,TRBJ1-6,TRBV13,NA,CASSFPGNSPLHF,TGTGCCAGCAGCTTTCCAGGGAATTCACCCCTCCACTTT